These 20 T cell receptor beta chains were sequenced from one sample in a study of cytomegalovirus exposure and HLA in healthy donors. 60 Vbeta and 13 Jbeta primers were used in PCR. The assay was immunoSEQ multiplex PCR, and TCRdb's table has in-frame clones only and misses some. The profile shows approximately 190,000 clones, more than 80% of them singletons. Sequenced: PBMCs. These receptor sequences come from a woman between 45 and 65 years old in good health and CMV-seropositive.

The chain couples TRBV7-3 to TRBJ2-2; D is perhaps TRBD2 (6 bases). This CDR3 is 14 amino acids long. The V gene lost 5 bases and the J gene lost 4 bases, with 11 bases spanning the gap. Germline values: CDR1 SGHTA, CDR2 FQGTGA. CDR3 region: CASSAIGGTGELFF. In nucleotides, the CDR3 is TGTGCCAGCAGCGCCATCGGGGGCACCGGGGAGCTGTTTTTT.

V gene TRBV5-1 combines with J gene TRBJ1-6; 8 bases fit TRBD1. V was pared by 4 bases and J by 10 bases, with 13 bases of the junction left unmatched. CDR1 SGHRS and CDR2 YFSETQ come from the germline V gene. This CDR3 has 16 amino acids. The DNA of the CDR3 is TGCGCCAGCAGCCCCCGGGGCCAGGGGGCGGGATCACCCCTCCACTTT. Its protein product is CASSPRGQGAGSPLHF. The full variable domain, completed using reference TRBV5-1 and TRBJ1-6, is KAGVTQTPRYLIKTRGQQVTLSCSPISGHRSVSWYQQTPGQGLQFLFEYFSETQRNKGNFPGRFSGRQFSNSRSEMNVSTLELGDSALYLCASSPRGQGAGSPLHFGNGTRLTVT.

This chain connects TRBV9 to TRBJ2-1; tentatively, D is TRBD1 (5 bases). CDR3 length equals 16 residues. CDR1 and CDR2 (germline): SGDLS, YYNGEE. V dropped 3 bases and J dropped 4 bases, with 17 bases sitting between them. In DNA form, the CDR3 reads TGTGCCAGCAGCGCCTCTCCCGACAGAGAGTACAATGAGCAGTTCTTC. Protein product: CASSASPDREYNEQFF.

This rearrangement joins TRBV19 to TRBJ2-7; no reliable D call. Between the trimmed V and J ends, which lost 5 bases and 5 bases, there was a span of 16 bases. The CDR3 is 14 amino acids. CDR1 and CDR2 from the germline V gene are LNHDA and SQIVND (reference sequence). The CDR3 DNA reads as TGTGCCAGTAGTTCGACGGATCGGCGGAACGAGCAGTACTTC. Residues: CASSSTDRRNEQYF.

The V gene is TRBV4-1, the J gene TRBJ1-1, with D maybe TRBD1 (6 bases). The CDR3 runs to 15 residues. V shed 4 bases and J shed 5 bases, with 17 bases lying between them. The germline CDR1 and CDR2 sequences are MGHRA and YSYEKL. The CDR3 loop reads CASSPTPARGTEAFF. In DNA, the CDR3 is TGCGCCAGCAGCCCCACCCCAGCCAGGGGTACTGAAGCTTTCTTT.

The chain employs TRBV7-6 and TRBJ2-3; no reliable D call. The CDR3 is 17 amino acids. Per the germline V gene, CDR1 is SGHVS and CDR2 is FNYEAQ. Trimming cost V 0 bases and J 4 bases, with 17 bases left between them. The CDR3, as DNA: TGTGCCAGCAGCTTAGCGGATCTAGGTGAGGAGTCAGATACGCAGTATTTT. It specifies CASSLADLGEESDTQYF.

In regard to this clone: Germline is not matched at one junction end, which may reflect a read error. This chain connects TRBV7-9 to TRBJ1-2; D is unresolved. CDR3 length: 12 amino acids. Germline-derived CDR1 and CDR2 are SEHNR and FQNEAQ (reference sequence). The CDR3 nucleotides read TGTTCCAGCAGCTTATCAGGATATGGCTACACCTTC. Amino acid sequence: CSSSLSGYGYTF.

The chain carries TRBV7-9 and TRBJ2-7; 9 bases are shared with TRBD2. The V gene end was trimmed by 5 bases and the J gene end by 2 bases; junction bases not matched to a gene: 4. The germline CDR1 and CDR2 sequences are SEHNR and FQNEAQ (reference sequence). The CDR3 length is 14 residues. CDR3 in DNA: TGTGCCAGCAGCCAAAGCGGGGGGACCTACGAGCAGTACTTC. Translating gives CASSQSGGTYEQYF.

This clone appeared a single time. The CDR3 DNA is TGTGCCAGTAAGGGGGGGGGTACCGGGGAGCTGTTTTTT. This gives the protein CASKGGGTGELFF. The V and J genes are TRBV19 and TRBJ2-2; D may be TRBD2 (7 bases). The germline CDR1 and CDR2 sequences are LNHDA and SQIVND (reference sequence). Between the trimmed V and J ends, which lost 7 bases and 5 bases, there was a span of 11 bases. The CDR3 consists of 13 residues. The complete variable domain, with remaining parts taken from reference TRBV19 and TRBJ2-2, reads DGGITQSPKYLFRKEGQNVTLSCEQNLNHDAMYWYRQDPGQGLRLIYYSQIVNDFQKGDIAEGYSVSREKKESFPLTVTSAQKNPTAFYLCASKGGGTGELFFGEGSRLTVL.

A remark on this clone: Other DNA sequences in this sample translate to the same CDR3. V gene TRBV2 combines with J gene TRBJ1-5; 8 bases are shared with TRBD1. The length of the CDR3 is 14 residues. Germline V gives CDR1 SNHLY, CDR2 FYNNEI. The V gene end was trimmed by 3 bases and the J gene end by 4 bases; junction bases not matched to a gene: 2. The CDR3 spells CASSDRTGNQPQHF. The CDR3 bases are TGTGCCAGCAGTGACCGGACAGGGAATCAGCCCCAGCATTTT.

The CDR3 DNA sequence: TGTGCCAGCAGCGCATCACAGGGTGGAAATTCACCCCTCCACTTT. Encoded protein: CASSASQGGNSPLHF. The chain has TRBV5-4 and TRBJ1-6; D is possibly TRBD1 (6 bases). Trimming left V 4 bases short and J 7 bases short, with 15 bases between. The germline V gene has CDR1 SGHNT and CDR2 YYREEE (reference sequence). The CDR3 loop spans 15 amino acids. Full variable domain (missing parts from reference TRBV5-4 and TRBJ1-6): ETGVTQSPTHLIKTRGQQVTLRCSSQSGHNTVSWYQQALGQGPQFIFQYYREEENGRGNFPPRFSGLQFPNYSSELNVNALELDDSALYLCASSASQGGNSPLHFGNGTRLTVT.

This chain links TRBV4-1 with TRBJ2-2, with 8 bases lining up with TRBD2. In germline, CDR1 is MGHRA, CDR2 YSYEKL. The ends lost 0 bases at V and 5 bases at J; junction bases unmatched: 2. This CDR3 is 15 amino acids long. The CDR3 DNA reads as TGCGCCAGCAGCCAAGAACTAGCGGTGACCGGGGAGCTGTTTTTT. It translates to CASSQELAVTGELFF.

This clone was recorded a few times. The V call is TRBV6-5, the J call TRBJ1-1; D is uncertain. This CDR3 spans 15 amino acids. The V end lost 0 bases, the J end lost 1 base, and 9 bases lay between the germline ends. In germline, CDR1 is MNHEY, CDR2 SVGAGI. CDR3: CASSYSSMRNTEAFF. CDR3 DNA: TGTGCCAGCAGTTACTCTAGTATGAGGAACACTGAAGCTTTCTTT.

The chain joins TRBV28 to TRBJ2-5; 7 nucleotides align to TRBD1. The V gene end was trimmed by 7 bases and the J gene end by 2 bases; junction bases not matched to a gene: 10. The CDR3 runs 15 residues. The V gene's germline CDR1 is MDHEN and CDR2 SYDVKM. The CDR3 bases are TGTGCCAGCACCCCGGGACAGCGGCCGCAAGAGACCCAGTACTTC. It is translated as CASTPGQRPQETQYF.

The J gene is TRBJ2-7, the V gene TRBV2; D possibly corresponds to TRBD2 (5 bases). The length of the CDR3 is 13 residues. The germline gives CDR1 SNHLY, CDR2 FYNNEI. The V end was cut by 8 bases, the J end by 6 bases, with 17 bases between. This CDR3 is CASVSGGLLEQYF. The CDR3 nucleotides are TGTGCCAGCGTCAGTGGCGGGCTTCTCGAGCAGTACTTC. Variable domain in full (rest from reference TRBV2 and TRBJ2-7): EPEVTQTPSHQVTQMGQEVILRCVPISNHLYFYWYRQILGQKVEFLVSFYNNEISEKSEIFDDQFSVERPDGSNFTLKIRSTKLEDSAMYFCASVSGGLLEQYFGPGTRLTVT.

This clone was observed a single time. The CDR3, as DNA: TGCGCCAGCAGCTTAGAGACTAGCGGGGGTAACAATGAGCAGTTCTTC. Translation: CASSLETSGGNNEQFF. This chain links TRBV5-1 with TRBJ2-1; TRBD2 matches at 12 bases. Germline CDR1 SGHRS, CDR2 YFSETQ. This CDR3 has 16 residues. V dropped 2 bases and J dropped 5; count of bases not matched to a gene: 5.

This chain connects TRBV5-1 to TRBJ2-5, with a weak D call TRBD2 (6 bases). The CDR3 has 12 amino acids. Per germline, CDR1 SGHRS and CDR2 YFSETQ. V dropped 0 bases and J dropped 9 bases, with 9 bases sitting between them. CDR3 nucleotides: TGCGCCAGCAGCTTGGCCGGGACTCCCCAGTACTTC. Residues: CASSLAGTPQYF. Based on the CDR3 plus reference TRBV5-1 and TRBJ2-5, the full variable domain is KAGVTQTPRYLIKTRGQQVTLSCSPISGHRSVSWYQQTPGQGLQFLFEYFSETQRNKGNFPGRFSGRQFSNSRSEMNVSTLELGDSALYLCASSLAGTPQYFGPGTRLLVL.

This clone was seen more than once but under ten times. Sequence at one end of the junction differs from germline and may be a read error. The V and J genes are TRBV7-9 and TRBJ2-1; D is possibly TRBD1 (5 bases). Germline lookup yields CDR1 SEHNR and CDR2 FQNEAQ (reference sequence). The CDR3 spans 12 residues. The CDR3 DNA reads as TGTTCCAGCAGCTTATCAGGGAATGAGCAGTTCTTC. Translated, it gives CSSSLSGNEQFF.

The V gene is TRBV5-4, the J gene TRBJ1-6; possible D gene TRBD1, 5 bases. The germline V gene encodes CDR1 SGHNT and CDR2 YYREEE (reference sequence). CDR3 length: 13 residues. Trimming pared 5 bases from V and 10 bases from J, leaving 13 bases between. CDR3 coding DNA: TGTGCCAGCAGGCCAGGGAGGTCGTCACCCCTCCACTTT. Protein sequence: CASRPGRSSPLHF. The full variable domain, with the rest looked up from reference TRBV5-4 and TRBJ1-6, is ETGVTQSPTHLIKTRGQQVTLRCSSQSGHNTVSWYQQALGQGPQFIFQYYREEENGRGNFPPRFSGLQFPNYSSELNVNALELDDSALYLCASRPGRSSPLHFGNGTRLTVT.

This clone was seen a single time. The CDR3, as DNA: TGTGCCAGCAGCGCCAGGACAGGGGGCAGCGCAGATACGCAGTATTTT. Its translation is CASSARTGGSADTQYF. The chain links TRBV7-2 to TRBJ2-3; 11 positions agree with TRBD1. Germline trimming cut 5 bases from V and 4 bases from J; bases unmatched to any gene: 8. The CDR3 consists of 16 residues. In germline, CDR1 is SGHTA, CDR2 FQGNSA.